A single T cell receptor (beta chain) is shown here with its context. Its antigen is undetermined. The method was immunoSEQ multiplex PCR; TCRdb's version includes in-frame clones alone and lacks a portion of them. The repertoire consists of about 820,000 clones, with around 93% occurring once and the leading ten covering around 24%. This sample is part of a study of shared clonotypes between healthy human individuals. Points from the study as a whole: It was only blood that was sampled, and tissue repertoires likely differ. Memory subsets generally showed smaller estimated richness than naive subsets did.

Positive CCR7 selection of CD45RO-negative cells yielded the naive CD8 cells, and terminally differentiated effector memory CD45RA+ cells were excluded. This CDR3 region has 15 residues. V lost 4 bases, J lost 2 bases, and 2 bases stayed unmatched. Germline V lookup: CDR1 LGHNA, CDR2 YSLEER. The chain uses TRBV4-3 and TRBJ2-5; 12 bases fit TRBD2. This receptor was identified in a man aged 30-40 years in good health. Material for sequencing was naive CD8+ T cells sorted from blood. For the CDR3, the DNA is TGCGCCAGCAGCCGAGGACTAGCGGGGCAAGAGACCCAGTACTTC. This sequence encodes CASSRGLAGQETQYF.